Shown below are 15 T cell receptor beta chains from a single sample sequenced in a study of T cells in Graves' hyperthyroidism and ophthalmopathy (dated by TCRdb to about 2019). The library was prepared using multiplex PCR. Sequenced on an Illumina HiSeq 2000. The TCR beta CDR3 regions were amplified from RNA transcripts. A first-round RT-PCR of the TCR CDR3 used the HTBI primer set with the Qiagen OneStep RT-PCR kit. The public reads were quality trimmed at Q25 with fastp and then assembled into clones with MiXCR by TCRdb, keeping productive beta chains. Duplicate CDR3 protein sequences are folded into a single record with the most common DNA and genes. Counted in this sample were about 590,000 distinct CDR3 sequences; around a sixth of them appeared once. Less than 9.5% of the sample is in the top ten clones. The sequenced sample consisted of blood. These receptors originate from a woman in her 30s with Graves' hyperthyroidism.

This clonotype has more than one count but fewer than ten. The chain employs TRBV2 and TRBJ2-5, with TRBD2 matching 8 bases. Germline V gene sequence: CDR1 SNHLY, CDR2 FYNNEI. With 3 bases clipped from V and 1 base from J, the junction kept 1 base outside the gene matches. The CDR3 runs to 14 residues. The CDR3 nucleotides read TGTGCCAGCAGTGACGGGAGGGTCCAAGAGACCCAGTACTTC. This encodes CASSDGRVQETQYF.

A word on this clonotype: Given a much more abundant clone one base away, this may be a read error. This chain links TRBV7-2 with TRBJ1-5; no reliable D call. Trimming stripped 3 bases from V and 6 bases from J, with 9 bases between. The germline gives CDR1 SGHTA, CDR2 FQGNSA. The CDR3 contains 13 residues. CDR3 nucleotides: TGTGCCAGCAGCTTGCCCAGGTTTCAGCCCCAGCATTTT. It yields the protein CASSLPRFQPQHF.

In this sample, this clonotype turned up many times. This chain links TRBV30 with TRBJ1-1, with D tentatively TRBD1 (6 bases). Between the trimmed V and J ends, which lost 5 bases and 5 bases, there was a span of 15 bases. CDR1 is GTSNPN and CDR2 is SVGIG in the germline V gene (reference sequence). The CDR3 has 13 residues. The CDR3 DNA is TGTGCCTGGTCGGGGGCCGGGAGGACTGAAGCTTTCTTT. Protein sequence: CAWSGAGRTEAFF.

Concerning this clonotype: An end of the junction differs from the germline gene, which may be a read error. The chain couples TRBV4-2 to TRBJ2-7; D call uncertain. The CDR3 spans 13 residues. The germline V gene has CDR1 LGHNA and CDR2 YNFKEQ. The CDR3 nucleotides read TGTGCCAGCAGCCCTGGTGGCTCCTACGGGCAGTACTTC. It codes for CASSPGGSYGQYF.

This clonotype was seen a few times. The J gene is TRBJ1-2, the V gene TRBV28; D remains ambiguous. The CDR3 runs 16 residues. With 2 bases removed from V and 0 bases from J, the gap between germline ends came to 13 bases. From germline, CDR1 is MDHEN and CDR2 SYDVKM. In DNA, the CDR3 is TGTGCCAGCAGTTTAAACCCGTCCGGAGCTAACTATGGCTACACCTTC. This translates into CASSLNPSGANYGYTF.

The rearrangement uses TRBV7-3 and TRBJ2-3, with D perhaps given as TRBD1 or TRBD2 (5 bases each). The V end was cut by 4 bases, the J end by 4 bases, with 24 bases between. This CDR3 spans 18 amino acids. Germline V lookup: CDR1 SGHTA, CDR2 FQGTGA. CDR3 loop: CASSSGWVAERGSDTQYF. Here the CDR3 DNA reads TGTGCCAGCAGCTCCGGATGGGTAGCCGAACGGGGCTCAGATACGCAGTATTTT.

This clonotype was observed many times. The chain carries TRBV6-2 or TRBV6-3 and TRBJ2-1, with D tentatively TRBD2 (6 bases). V gave up 11 bases and J gave up 7 bases, with 21 bases separating them. The CDR3 contains 14 residues. Per germline, CDR1 MNHEY and CDR2 SVGEGT. CDR3 loop: CAASRGLGWNEQFF. Written as DNA, the CDR3 is TGTGCCGCTTCAAGGGGACTGGGGTGGAATGAGCAGTTCTTC.

This clonotype was found a few times. The rearrangement links TRBV18 to TRBJ1-6; 9 nucleotides agree with TRBD1. Germline V gives CDR1 KGHSH, CDR2 LQKENI. This CDR3 is 15 amino acids long. The V and J ends lost 2 bases and 7 bases, in that order; junction bases with no gene match: 3. The CDR3 loop is CASSPGGTGNSPLHF. The CDR3 region has the DNA TGTGCCAGCTCACCAGGAGGGACAGGGAATTCACCCCTCCACTTT.

This clonotype was seen ten or more times. The chain uses TRBV7-9 and TRBJ2-7; D remains ambiguous. V dropped 3 bases and J dropped 3 bases, with 6 bases sitting between them. CDR3 length: 12 residues. CDR1 is SEHNR and CDR2 is FQNEAQ in the germline V gene (reference sequence). This CDR3 is CASSLGDYEQYF. CDR3 coding DNA: TGTGCCAGCAGCTTGGGCGACTACGAGCAGTACTTC.

This clonotype was seen many times. The rearrangement links TRBV3-1 to TRBJ2-7; D gene ambiguous. V lost 1 base and J lost 3, with 10 bases in between. The CDR3 contains 14 residues. Looked up from germline, CDR1 is LGHDT and CDR2 is YNNKEL (reference sequence). The CDR3 nucleotides are TGTGCCAGCAGCCAAGGGCGGACGGTCTACGAGCAGTACTTC. Translated, it gives CASSQGRTVYEQYF.

This clonotype was seen repeatedly, ten times or more. V gene TRBV24-1 combines with J gene TRBJ2-1; a possible D gene is TRBD2 (5 bases). CDR1 and CDR2 (germline): KGHDR, SFDVKD. The CDR3 has 13 residues. Trimming removed 6 bases from V and 5 bases from J, with 10 bases in between. The CDR3: CATSWAADNEQFF. The CDR3 DNA reads TGTGCCACCAGTTGGGCAGCGGACAATGAGCAGTTCTTC.

The CDR3 protein is CASSQGSGTSTDTQYF. The CDR3 DNA sequence: TGCGCCAGCAGCCAAGGTAGCGGGACTAGCACAGATACGCAGTATTTT. The gene calls are TRBV4-3 and TRBJ2-3; the match to TRBD2 covers 8 bases. Germline V gene sequence: CDR1 LGHNA, CDR2 YSLEER. Trimming removed 1 base from V and 0 bases from J; junction bases left unmatched: 3. The CDR3 has 16 residues.

The gene calls are TRBV4-1 and TRBJ1-1, with unresolved D. CDR3 length: 15 residues. Germline V CDR1 and CDR2: MGHRA, YSYEKL. Trimming removed 0 bases from V and 0 bases from J, with 8 bases in between. In DNA form, the CDR3 reads TGCGCCAGCAGCCAAGAAGGGCAGATGAACACTGAAGCTTTCTTT. Protein product: CASSQEGQMNTEAFF.

This clonotype was counted many times. This sequence joins TRBV28 and TRBJ2-7; 9 nucleotides line up with TRBD1. In germline, CDR1 is MDHEN, CDR2 SYDVKM. The CDR3 loop spans 14 amino acids. The V and J ends lost 5 bases and 3 bases, in that order; junction bases with no gene match: 5. CDR3 in amino acids: CASSRQGGIYEQYF. CDR3 nucleotide sequence: TGTGCCAGCAGTCGACAGGGGGGAATCTACGAGCAGTACTTC.

There are many counts of this clonotype. This chain connects TRBV20-1 to TRBJ2-7; 9 bases are a match to TRBD1. The germline V gene encodes CDR1 DFQATT and CDR2 SNEGSKA (reference sequence). The CDR3 covers 14 residues. The V and J ends lost 0 bases and 4 bases, in that order; junction bases with no gene match: 4. CDR3 sequence: CSARETGGTYEQYF. CDR3 sequence (DNA): TGCAGTGCTAGAGAGACAGGGGGGACTTACGAGCAGTACTTC.